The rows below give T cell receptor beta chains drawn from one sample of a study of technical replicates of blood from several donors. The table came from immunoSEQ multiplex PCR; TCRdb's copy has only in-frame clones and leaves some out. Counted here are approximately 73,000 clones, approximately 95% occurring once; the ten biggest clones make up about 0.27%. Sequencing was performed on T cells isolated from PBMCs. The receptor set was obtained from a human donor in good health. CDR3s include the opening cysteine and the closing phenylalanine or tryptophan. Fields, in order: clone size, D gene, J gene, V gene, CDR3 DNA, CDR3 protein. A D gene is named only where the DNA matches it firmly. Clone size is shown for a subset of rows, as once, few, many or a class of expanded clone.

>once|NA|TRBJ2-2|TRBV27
TGTGCCAGCAGCTACAGTAGCACCGGGGAGCTGTTTTTT
CASSYSSTGELFF
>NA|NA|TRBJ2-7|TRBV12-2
TGTGCAAGCCACAACCCGGAAGAAGGGGACTACGAGCAGTACTTC
CASHNPEEGDYEQYF
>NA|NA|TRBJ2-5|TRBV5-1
TGCGCCACCCACGGCGGGGCCGTCCAAGAGACCCAGTACTTC
CATHGGAVQETQYF
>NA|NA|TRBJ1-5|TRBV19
TGTGCCAGTAGTTTAACAGGTGGGCAGCCCCAGCATTTT
CASSLTGGQPQHF
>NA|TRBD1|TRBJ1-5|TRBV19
TGTGCCAGTAGATCGGGACAGGGCCCTTATAGCAATCAGCCCCAGCATTTT
CASRSGQGPYSNQPQHF
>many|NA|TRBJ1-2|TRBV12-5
TGTGCTAGTGGTTTGGTATCGCGACATTCTTATGGCTACACCTTC
CASGLVSRHSYGYTF
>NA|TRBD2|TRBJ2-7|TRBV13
TGTGCCAGTAGCCTAGGCGTAGCGGGACCCTACGAGCAGTACTTC
CASSLGVAGPYEQYF
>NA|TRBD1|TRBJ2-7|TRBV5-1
TGCGCCAGCACAACCGGGACAGGTTCCTACGAGCAGTACTTC
CASTTGTGSYEQYF
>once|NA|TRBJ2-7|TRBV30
TGTGCCTGGAGGCGGGGCAGCGAGCAGTACTTC
CAWRRGSEQYF
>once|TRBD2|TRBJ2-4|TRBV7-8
TGTGCCAGCAGCTTCGGCGGCGGGAGGGCCGTAAAGTCCAAAAACATTCAGTACTTC
CASSFGGGRAVKSKNIQYF
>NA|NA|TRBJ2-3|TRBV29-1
TGCAGCGTGCCGGGACTTGGCACAGATACGCAGTATTTT
CSVPGLGTDTQYF
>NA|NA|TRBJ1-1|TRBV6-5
TGTGCCAGCATCCAACCCGGGGGTACCACTGAAGCTTTCTTT
CASIQPGGTTEAFF
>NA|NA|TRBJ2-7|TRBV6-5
TGTGCCAGCAGCCCCGACAGGTACGAGCAGTACTTC
CASSPDRYEQYF
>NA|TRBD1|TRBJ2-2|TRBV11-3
TGTGCCAGCAGCTTTATAGGGGGCTGGGCCGGGGAGCTGTTTTTT
CASSFIGGWAGELFF
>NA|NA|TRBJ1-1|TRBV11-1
TGTGCCAGCAGCTCCGGACAGTTAAACGAAGCTTTCTTT
CASSSGQLNEAFF
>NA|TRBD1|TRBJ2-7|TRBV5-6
TGTGCCAGCAGCAAGGACAGGGGGAGATACGAGCAGTACTTC
CASSKDRGRYEQYF